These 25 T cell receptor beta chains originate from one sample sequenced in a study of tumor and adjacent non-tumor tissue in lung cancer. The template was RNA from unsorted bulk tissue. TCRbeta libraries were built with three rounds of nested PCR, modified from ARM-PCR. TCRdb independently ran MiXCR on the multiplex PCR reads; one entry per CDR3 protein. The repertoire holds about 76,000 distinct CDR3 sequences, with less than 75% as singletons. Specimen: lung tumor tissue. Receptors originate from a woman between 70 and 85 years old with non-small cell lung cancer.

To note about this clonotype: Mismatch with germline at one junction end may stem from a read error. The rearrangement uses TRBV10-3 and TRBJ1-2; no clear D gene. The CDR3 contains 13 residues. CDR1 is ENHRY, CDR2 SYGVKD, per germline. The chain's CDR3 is CAISGKETYGYIF. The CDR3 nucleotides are TGCGCCATCAGTGGCAAAGAGACCTATGGCTACATCTTC.

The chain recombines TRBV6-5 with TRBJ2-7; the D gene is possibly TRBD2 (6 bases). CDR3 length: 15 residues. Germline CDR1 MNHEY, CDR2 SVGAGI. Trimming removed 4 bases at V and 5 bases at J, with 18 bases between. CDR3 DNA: TGTGCCAGCAGTTGTTGGAGGGCCTCAGGCAACGAGCAGTACTTC. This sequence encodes CASSCWRASGNEQYF.

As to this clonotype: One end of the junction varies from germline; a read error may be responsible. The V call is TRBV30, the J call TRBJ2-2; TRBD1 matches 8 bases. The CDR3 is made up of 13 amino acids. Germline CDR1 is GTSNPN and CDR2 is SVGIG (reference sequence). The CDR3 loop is CAWSKDRAGEMFF. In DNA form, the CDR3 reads TGTGCCTGGAGTAAGGACAGGGCCGGGGAGATGTTTTTT.

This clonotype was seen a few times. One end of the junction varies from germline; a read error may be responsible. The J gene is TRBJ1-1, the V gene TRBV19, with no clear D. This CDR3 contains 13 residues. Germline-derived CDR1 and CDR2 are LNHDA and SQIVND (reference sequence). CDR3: CTSTRGLNTEAFF. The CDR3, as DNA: TGTACCAGTACCAGAGGGTTGAACACTGAAGCTTTCTTT.

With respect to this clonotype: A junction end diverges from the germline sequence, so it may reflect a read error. The CDR3: CIVEDTGTGPPDTQCF. The DNA of the CDR3 is TGCATCGTTGAAGACACCGGGACAGGCCCCCCAGATACACAGTGTTTT. The chain carries TRBV29-1 and TRBJ2-3; TRBD1 agrees at 8 bases. The CDR3 sequence is 16 residues long. Germline CDR1 reads SQVTM; CDR2 reads ANQGSEA.

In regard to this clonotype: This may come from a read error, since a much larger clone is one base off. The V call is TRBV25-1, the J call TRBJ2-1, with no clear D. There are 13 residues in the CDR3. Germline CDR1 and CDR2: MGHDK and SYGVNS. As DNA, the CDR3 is TGTTCCAGCAGTGAAAGGCAGGACAATGAGCAGTTCTTC. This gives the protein CSSSERQDNEQFF.

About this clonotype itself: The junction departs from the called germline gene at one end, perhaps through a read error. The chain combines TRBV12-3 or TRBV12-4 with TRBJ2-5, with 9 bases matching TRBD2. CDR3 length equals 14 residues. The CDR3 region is CTSSDSGRRETQYF. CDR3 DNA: TGTACCAGCAGTGATAGCGGGAGACGAGAGACCCAGTATTTC.

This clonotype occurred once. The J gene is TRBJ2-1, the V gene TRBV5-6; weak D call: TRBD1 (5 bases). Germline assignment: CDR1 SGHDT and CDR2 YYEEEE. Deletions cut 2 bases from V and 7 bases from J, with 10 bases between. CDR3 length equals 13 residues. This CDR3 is CASSFQGINEQFF. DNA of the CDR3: TGTGCCAGCAGCTTCCAGGGTATTAATGAGCAGTTCTTC.

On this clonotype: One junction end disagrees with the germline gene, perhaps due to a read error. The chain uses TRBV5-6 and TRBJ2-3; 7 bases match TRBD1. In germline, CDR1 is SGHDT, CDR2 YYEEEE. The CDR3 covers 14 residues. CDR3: CASSARQGTDAQYF. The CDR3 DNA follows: TGTGCCAGCAGTGCCCGACAGGGCACAGATGCGCAGTATTTT.

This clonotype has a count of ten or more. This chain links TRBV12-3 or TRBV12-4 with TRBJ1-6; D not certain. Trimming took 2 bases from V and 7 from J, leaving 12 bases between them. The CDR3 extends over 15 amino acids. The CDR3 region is CASSLFGAGNSPLHF. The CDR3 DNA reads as TGTGCCAGCAGTTTATTCGGAGCGGGAAATTCACCCCTCCACTTT.

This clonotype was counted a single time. CDR3 sequence: CASSLEVPGNNEQFF. The CDR3 coding sequence is TGTGCCAGCAGCTTAGAGGTCCCCGGCAACAATGAGCAGTTCTTC. The V gene is TRBV11-2, the J gene TRBJ2-1, with D unresolved. CDR3 length equals 15 residues. Germline V lookup: CDR1 SGHAT, CDR2 FQNNGV. V was pared by 0 bases and J by 5 bases, with 11 bases between.

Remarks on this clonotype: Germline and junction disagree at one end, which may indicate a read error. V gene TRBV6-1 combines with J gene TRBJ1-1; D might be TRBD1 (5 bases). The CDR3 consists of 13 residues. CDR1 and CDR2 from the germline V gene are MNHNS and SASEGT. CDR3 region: CASRGDLDTETFF. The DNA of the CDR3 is TGTGCCAGCAGAGGGGACTTGGACACTGAAACTTTCTTT.

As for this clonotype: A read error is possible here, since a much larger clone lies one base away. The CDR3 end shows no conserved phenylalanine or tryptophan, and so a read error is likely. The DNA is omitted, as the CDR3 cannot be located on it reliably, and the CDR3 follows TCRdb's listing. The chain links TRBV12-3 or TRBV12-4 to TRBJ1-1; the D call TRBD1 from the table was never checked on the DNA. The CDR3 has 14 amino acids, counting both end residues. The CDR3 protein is CASSWADSNTEVFL.

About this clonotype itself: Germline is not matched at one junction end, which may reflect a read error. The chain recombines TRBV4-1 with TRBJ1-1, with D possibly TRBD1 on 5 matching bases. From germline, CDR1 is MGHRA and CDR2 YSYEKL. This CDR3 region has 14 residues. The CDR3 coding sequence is TGCGTCAGCAGCCAAGATTCTGGGGGTCAGGGAGCTTTCTTT. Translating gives CVSSQDSGGQGAFF.

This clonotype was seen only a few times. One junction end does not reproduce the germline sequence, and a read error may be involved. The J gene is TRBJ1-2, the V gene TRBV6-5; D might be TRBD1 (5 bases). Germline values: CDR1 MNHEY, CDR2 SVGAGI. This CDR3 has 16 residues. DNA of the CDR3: TGTGCCAGCAGTCCCCATACCGGGGCAGGGACCTATGGCTATACCTTC. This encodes CASSPHTGAGTYGYTF.

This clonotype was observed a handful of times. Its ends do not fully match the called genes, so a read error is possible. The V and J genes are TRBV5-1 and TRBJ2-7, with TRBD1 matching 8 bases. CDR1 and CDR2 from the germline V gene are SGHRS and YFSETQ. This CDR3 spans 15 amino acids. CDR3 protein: CASSLGPGGGCEQYF. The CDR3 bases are TGCGCTAGCAGCTTGGGTCCAGGGGGCGGCTGCGAGCAGTACTTC.

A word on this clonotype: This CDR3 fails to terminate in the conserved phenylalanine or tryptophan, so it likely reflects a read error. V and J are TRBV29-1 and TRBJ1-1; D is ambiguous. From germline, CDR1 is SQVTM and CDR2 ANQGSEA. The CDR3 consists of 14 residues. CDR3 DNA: TGCAGCGCGATCTATGATGGGTCATGGACTGAGGCTTTCTAT. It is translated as CSAIYDGSWTEAFY.

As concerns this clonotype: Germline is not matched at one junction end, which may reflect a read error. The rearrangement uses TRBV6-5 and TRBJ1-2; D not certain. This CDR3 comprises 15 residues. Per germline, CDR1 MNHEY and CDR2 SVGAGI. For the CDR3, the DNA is TGTGCCATCAGTCCCCGCCGGAACAACAACTATGGCTACACCTTC. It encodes CAISPRRNNNYGYTF.

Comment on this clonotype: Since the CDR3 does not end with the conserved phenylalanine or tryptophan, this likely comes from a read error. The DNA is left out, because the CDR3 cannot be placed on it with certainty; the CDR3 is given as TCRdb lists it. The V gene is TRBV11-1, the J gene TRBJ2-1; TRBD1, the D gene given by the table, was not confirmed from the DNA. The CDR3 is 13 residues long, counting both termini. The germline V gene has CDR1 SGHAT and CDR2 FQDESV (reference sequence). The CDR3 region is CASSYPSRGEQFV.

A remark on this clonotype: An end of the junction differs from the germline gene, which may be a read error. The CDR3 region is CASSQRGTGEEIQYF. CDR3 in DNA: TGTGCCAGCAGCCAACGAGGGACAGGGGAGGAGATCCAGTACTTC. J is TRBJ2-5 and V is TRBV11-2; 10 bases agree with TRBD1. The CDR3 loop spans 15 amino acids. Germline lookup yields CDR1 SGHAT and CDR2 FQNNGV.

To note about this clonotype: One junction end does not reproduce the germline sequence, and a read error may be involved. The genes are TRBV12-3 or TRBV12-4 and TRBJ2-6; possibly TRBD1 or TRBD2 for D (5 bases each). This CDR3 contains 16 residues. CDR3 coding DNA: TGTGCCAGCAAAAATAGGGACCTATCTGGGGCCAATGTCCTGACTTTC. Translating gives CASKNRDLSGANVLTF.

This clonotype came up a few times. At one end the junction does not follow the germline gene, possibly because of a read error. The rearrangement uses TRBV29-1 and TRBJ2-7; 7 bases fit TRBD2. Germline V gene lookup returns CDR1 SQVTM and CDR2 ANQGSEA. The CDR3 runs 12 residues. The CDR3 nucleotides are TGCAGCGTCAGGGAAGGGGACTACGAGCAGTGCTTC. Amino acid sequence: CSVREGDYEQCF.

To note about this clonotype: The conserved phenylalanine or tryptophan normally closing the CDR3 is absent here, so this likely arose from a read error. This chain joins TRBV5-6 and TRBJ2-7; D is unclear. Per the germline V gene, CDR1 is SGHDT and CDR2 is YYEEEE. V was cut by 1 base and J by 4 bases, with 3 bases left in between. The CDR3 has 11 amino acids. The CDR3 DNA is TGTGCCAGCAGCTTGAATTACGAGCAGTACCTC. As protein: CASSLNYEQYL.

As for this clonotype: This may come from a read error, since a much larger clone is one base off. The CDR3 region is CASSLFRSTNYGYAF. CDR3 DNA sequence: TGTGCCAGCAGTTTATTCAGGAGTACTAACTATGGCTACGCCTTC. This chain connects TRBV28 to TRBJ1-2; D is unclear. The CDR3 is 15 residues long. Germline CDR1 is MDHEN and CDR2 is SYDVKM.

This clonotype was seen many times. The chain's CDR3 is CATSGSGDVNEQFF. In DNA, the CDR3 is TGTGCCACCAGTGGGTCGGGAGATGTTAATGAGCAGTTCTTC. J is TRBJ2-1 and V is TRBV24-1; TRBD2 is a possible D gene (6 bases). V lost 5 bases and J lost 7, with 14 bases in between. Germline values: CDR1 KGHDR, CDR2 SFDVKD. This CDR3 comprises 14 residues.